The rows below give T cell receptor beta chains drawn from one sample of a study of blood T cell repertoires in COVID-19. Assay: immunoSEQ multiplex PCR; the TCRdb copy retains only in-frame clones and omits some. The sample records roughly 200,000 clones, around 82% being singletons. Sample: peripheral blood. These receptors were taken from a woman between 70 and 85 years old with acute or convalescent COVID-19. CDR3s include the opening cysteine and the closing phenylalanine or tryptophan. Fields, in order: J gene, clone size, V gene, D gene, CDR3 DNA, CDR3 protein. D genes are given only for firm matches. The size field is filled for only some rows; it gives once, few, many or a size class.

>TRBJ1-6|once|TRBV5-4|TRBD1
TGTGCCAGCAGCGCGGGACAGATTTATAATTCACCCCTCCACTTT
CASSAGQIYNSPLHF
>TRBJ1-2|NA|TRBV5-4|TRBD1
TGTGCCAGCAGCTCCCGCCGGGACAGGACGAACTATGGCTACACCTTC
CASSSRRDRTNYGYTF
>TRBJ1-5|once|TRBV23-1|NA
TGCGCCAGCAGTCGCTACGTACTCAGGGCAGGGAATCAGCCCCAGCATTTT
CASSRYVLRAGNQPQHF
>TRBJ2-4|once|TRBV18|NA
TGTGCCAGCTCACCGGGTGAAGCGGACATTCAGTACTTC
CASSPGEADIQYF
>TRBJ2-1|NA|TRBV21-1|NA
TGTGCCAGCGAGGGGATAGCGGCCTACAATGAGCAGTTCTTC
CASEGIAAYNEQFF
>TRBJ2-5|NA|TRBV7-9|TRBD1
TGTGCCAGCAGCTTGTGGACAGGGGAGGGAGAGACCCAGTACTTC
CASSLWTGEGETQYF
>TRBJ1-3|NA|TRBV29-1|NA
TGCAGCGTTGGAGACAGAACCTCTGGAAACACCATATATTTT
CSVGDRTSGNTIYF
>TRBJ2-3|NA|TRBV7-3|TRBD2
TGTGCCAGCAGCGTGACTAGCGCAAGCACAGATACGCAGTATTTT
CASSVTSASTDTQYF
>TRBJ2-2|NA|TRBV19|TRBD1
TGTGCCAGTAGTATGTCCGACAGGGTGAACACCGGGGAGCTGTTTTTT
CASSMSDRVNTGELFF
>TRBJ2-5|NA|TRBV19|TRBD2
TGTGCCAGTAGACTAGCGGGGGAAGAGACCCAGTACTTC
CASRLAGEETQYF
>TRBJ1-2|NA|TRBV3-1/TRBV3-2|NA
TGTGCCAGCAGCCACTATTTAGATGGCTACACCTTC
CASSHYLDGYTF
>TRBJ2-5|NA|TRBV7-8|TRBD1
TGTGCCAGCAGCTCAGGCAGGGGGCTGGAGACCCAGTACTTC
CASSSGRGLETQYF
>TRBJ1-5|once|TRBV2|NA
TGTGCCAGCAGGTGGGGCAGCAATCAGCCCCAGCATTTT
CASRWGSNQPQHF
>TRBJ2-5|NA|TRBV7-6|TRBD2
TGTGCCAGCAGCTTTACTAGCGGGAGTACCCCAGAGACCCAGTACTTC
CASSFTSGSTPETQYF
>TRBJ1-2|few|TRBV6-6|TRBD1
TGTGCCGGAGCCTCAGACAGGGGGGATGGCTACACCTTC
CAGASDRGDGYTF
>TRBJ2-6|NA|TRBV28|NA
TGTGCCAGCAATCGGGGTCACGGATCTCTGGGGGCCAACGTCCTGACTTTC
CASNRGHGSLGANVLTF
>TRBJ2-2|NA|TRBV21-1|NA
TGTGCCAGCAGCAAACAAGAGCGGCTGAACACCGGGGAGCTGTTTTTT
CASSKQERLNTGELFF
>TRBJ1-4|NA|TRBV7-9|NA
TGTGCCAGCAGCTACACGGGAGCTAATGAAAAACTGTTTTTT
CASSYTGANEKLFF
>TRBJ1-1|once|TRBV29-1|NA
TGCAGCGTTGAGTTGAAGGACAGTGGGAAAGCTTTCTTT
CSVELKDSGKAFF
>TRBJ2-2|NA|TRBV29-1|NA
TGCAGCGTTGAATCTAATCCGGACACCGGGGAGCTGTTTTTT
CSVESNPDTGELFF
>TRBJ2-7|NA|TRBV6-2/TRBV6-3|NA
TGTGCCAGCAGTTACACTCAGGGAGGTCATACCTACGAGCAGTACTTC
CASSYTQGGHTYEQYF
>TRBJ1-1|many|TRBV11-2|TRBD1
TGTGCCAGCAGCCCAGATGACAGGGACACTGAAGCTTTCTTT
CASSPDDRDTEAFF
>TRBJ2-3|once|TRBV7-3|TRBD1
TGTGCCAGCAGCTTAAGAGGGGGCCCCACAGATACGCAGTATTTT
CASSLRGGPTDTQYF
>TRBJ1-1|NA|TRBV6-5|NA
TGTGCCAGCAGGGACAGTAATTTAATGAACACTGAAGCTTTCTTT
CASRDSNLMNTEAFF
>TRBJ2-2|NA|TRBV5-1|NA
TGCGCCAGCAGCTTGCGGCGGCCTGGTACCGGGGAGCTGTTTTTT
CASSLRRPGTGELFF
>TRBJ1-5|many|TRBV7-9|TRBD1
TGTGCCAGCAGCCCCGGACAGGAACTTTTTGGCAATCAGCCCCAGCATTTT
CASSPGQELFGNQPQHF
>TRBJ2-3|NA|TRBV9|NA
TGTGCCAGCAGCGTAGGCGGATCCACAGATACGCAGTATTTT
CASSVGGSTDTQYF
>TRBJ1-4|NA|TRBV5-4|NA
TGTGCCAGCAGCTTGGGGAGGGGGGGCGGTGAAAAACTGTTTTTT
CASSLGRGGGEKLFF
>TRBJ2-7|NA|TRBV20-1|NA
TGCAGTGCTAGTCCGCCAGGGCCTAGAAAGCAGTACTTC
CSASPPGPRKQYF
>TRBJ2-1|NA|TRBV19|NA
TGTTCATCTAGGGGGACACTGCCGGGAGGTGAGCAGTTCTTC
CSSRGTLPGGEQFF
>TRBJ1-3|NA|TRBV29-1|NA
TGCAGCGTTAGGCCCCGCGGCTCTGGAAACACCATATATTTT
CSVRPRGSGNTIYF
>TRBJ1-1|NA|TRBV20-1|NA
TGCAGTGCTAGTCCGGGGGTCTCTGAAGCTTTCTTT
CSASPGVSEAFF
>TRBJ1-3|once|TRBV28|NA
TGTGCCAGCAGTTTATTCTCCAGGGCCCCTAGCTCTGGAAACACCATATATTTT
CASSLFSRAPSSGNTIYF
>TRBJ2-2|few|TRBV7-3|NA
TGTGCCAGCAGCCCCCGGAGGATCCGGGGTCCTAACACCGGGGAGCTGTTTTTT
CASSPRRIRGPNTGELFF
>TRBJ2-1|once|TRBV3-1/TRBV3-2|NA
TGTGCCAGCAGCAGGACACAAAAGGAGGAGCAGTTCTTC
CASSRTQKEEQFF
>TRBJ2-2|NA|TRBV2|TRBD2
TGTGCCAGCAGTCCTAGCGGTAACACCGGGGAGCTGTTTTTT
CASSPSGNTGELFF
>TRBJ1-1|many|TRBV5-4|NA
TGTGCCAGCAGCTCCCAGGCCGGGAGGAGATACGCTGAAGCTTTCTTT
CASSSQAGRRYAEAFF
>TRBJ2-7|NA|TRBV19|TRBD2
TGTGCCAGTAGAGTGAGCGGGAGCTCCGAGCAGTACTTC
CASRVSGSSEQYF
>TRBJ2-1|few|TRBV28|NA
TGTGCCAGCAGTTTCGTACGGCGGGTAGGCTACAATGAGCAGTTCTTC
CASSFVRRVGYNEQFF
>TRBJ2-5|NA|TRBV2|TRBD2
TGTGCCAGCAGCGGGACTAGCGGTCCAGGGACCCAGTACTTC
CASSGTSGPGTQYF
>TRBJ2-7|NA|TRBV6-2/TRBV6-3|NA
TGTGCCAGCAGCTTCACTAGCTACGAGCAGTACTTC
CASSFTSYEQYF
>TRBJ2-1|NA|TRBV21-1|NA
TGTGCCAGCGCAATCGACAGGGCCCGGATTATTTACAATGAGCAGTTCTTC
CASAIDRARIIYNEQFF
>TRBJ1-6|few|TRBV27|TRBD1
TGTGCCAGCAGTTTAGGGACAGGGTATAATTCACCCCTCCACTTT
CASSLGTGYNSPLHF
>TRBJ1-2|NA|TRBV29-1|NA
TGCAGCGTCGGAATCAGGGAACAGTACGACTATGGCTACACCTTC
CSVGIREQYDYGYTF
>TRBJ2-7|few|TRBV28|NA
TGTGCCAGCAGTTTATTGGACAACTCCTACGAGCAGTACTTC
CASSLLDNSYEQYF
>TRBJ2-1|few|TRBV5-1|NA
TGCGCCAGCAGCCCGATAGCGGACTACAATGAGCAGTTCTTC
CASSPIADYNEQFF
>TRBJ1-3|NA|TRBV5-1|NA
TGCGCCAGCAGCCGGGCGACAGAGCCTGGAAACACCATATATTTT
CASSRATEPGNTIYF
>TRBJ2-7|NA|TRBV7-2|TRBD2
TGTGCCAGCAGCTTAGTGGCTAGCGGGAGATCCTACGAGCAGTACTTC
CASSLVASGRSYEQYF
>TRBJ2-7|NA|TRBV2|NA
TGTGCCAGCAGTATACAGGGCTACGAGCAGTACTTC
CASSIQGYEQYF
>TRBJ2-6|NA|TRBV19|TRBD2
TGTGCCAGTAGTACCTCACTAGCGGGAGAATCTGGGGCCAACGTCCTGACTTTC
CASSTSLAGESGANVLTF
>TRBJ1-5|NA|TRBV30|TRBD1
TGTGCCTGGAGTGGACAGGGGGATCAGCCCCAGCATTTT
CAWSGQGDQPQHF
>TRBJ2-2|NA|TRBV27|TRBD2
TGTGCCAGCAGTGATATAGCGGGAGGGCTCGGGGAGCTGTTTTTT
CASSDIAGGLGELFF
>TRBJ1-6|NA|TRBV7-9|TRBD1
TGTGCCAGCAGCGCATACAGGGGGCAGAATTCACCCCTCCACTTT
CASSAYRGQNSPLHF
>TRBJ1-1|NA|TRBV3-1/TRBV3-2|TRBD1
TGTGCCAGCAGCCAAGAGACAGGGATTGAAGCTTTCTTT
CASSQETGIEAFF
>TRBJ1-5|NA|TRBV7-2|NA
TGTGCCAGCAGCTCGGGCGGGCCCGAGAATCAGCCCCAGCATTTT
CASSSGGPENQPQHF